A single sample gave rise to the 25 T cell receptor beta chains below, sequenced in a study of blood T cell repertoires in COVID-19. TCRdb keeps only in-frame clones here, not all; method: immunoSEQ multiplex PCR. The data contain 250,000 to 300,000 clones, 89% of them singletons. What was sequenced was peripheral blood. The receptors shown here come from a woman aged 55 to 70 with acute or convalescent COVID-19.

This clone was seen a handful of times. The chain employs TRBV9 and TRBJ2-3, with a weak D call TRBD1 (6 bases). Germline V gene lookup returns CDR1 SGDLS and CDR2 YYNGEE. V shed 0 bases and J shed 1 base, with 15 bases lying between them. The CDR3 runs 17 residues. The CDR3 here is CASSVGGPRIRTDTQYF. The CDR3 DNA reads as TGTGCCAGCAGCGTAGGGGGGCCCAGGATACGCACAGATACGCAGTATTTT.

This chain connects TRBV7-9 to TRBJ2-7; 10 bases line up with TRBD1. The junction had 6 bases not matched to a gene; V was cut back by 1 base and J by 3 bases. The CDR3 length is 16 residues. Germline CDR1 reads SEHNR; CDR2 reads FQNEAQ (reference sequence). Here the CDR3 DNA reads TGTGCCAGCAGCTTAGTTGGACAGGGGGTAGTCTACGAGCAGTACTTC. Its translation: CASSLVGQGVVYEQYF.

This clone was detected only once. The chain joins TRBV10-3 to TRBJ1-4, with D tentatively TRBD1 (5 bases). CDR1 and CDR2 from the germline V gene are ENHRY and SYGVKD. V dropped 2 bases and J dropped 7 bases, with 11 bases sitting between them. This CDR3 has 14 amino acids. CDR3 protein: CAISEAGMAEKLFF. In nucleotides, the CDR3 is TGTGCCATCAGTGAGGCAGGGATGGCTGAAAAACTGTTTTTT.

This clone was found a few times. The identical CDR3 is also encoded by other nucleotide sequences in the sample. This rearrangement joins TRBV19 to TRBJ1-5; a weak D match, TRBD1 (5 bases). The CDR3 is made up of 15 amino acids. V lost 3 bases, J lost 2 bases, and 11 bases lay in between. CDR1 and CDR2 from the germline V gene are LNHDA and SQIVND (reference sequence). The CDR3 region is CASSMGGVGNQPQHF. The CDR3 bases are TGTGCCAGTAGTATGGGAGGGGTTGGCAATCAGCCCCAGCATTTT.

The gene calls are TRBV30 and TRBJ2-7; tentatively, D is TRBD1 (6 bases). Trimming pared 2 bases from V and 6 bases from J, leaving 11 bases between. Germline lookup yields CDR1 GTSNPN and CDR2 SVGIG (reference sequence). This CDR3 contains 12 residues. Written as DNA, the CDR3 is TGTGCCTGGAGTCTACAGGGCCGCGAGCAGTACTTC. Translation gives CAWSLQGREQYF.

The CDR3 loop reads CASSYGTGPDNEQFF. The CDR3 DNA reads TGTGCCAGCAGTTACGGGACAGGGCCGGACAATGAGCAGTTCTTC. The gene calls are TRBV6-5 and TRBJ2-1; 9 positions agree with TRBD1. The CDR3 has 15 amino acids. Germline loops: CDR1 MNHEY, CDR2 SVGAGI. The V and J ends lost 2 bases and 5 bases, in that order; junction bases with no gene match: 4.

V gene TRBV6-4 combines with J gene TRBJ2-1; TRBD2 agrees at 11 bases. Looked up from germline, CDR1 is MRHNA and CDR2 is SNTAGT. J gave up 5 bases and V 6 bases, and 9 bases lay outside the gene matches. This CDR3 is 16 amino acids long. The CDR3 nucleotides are TGTGCCAGCAGACGAACTAGCGGGGGTTATGACAATGAGCAGTTCTTC. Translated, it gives CASRRTSGGYDNEQFF.

CDR3 coding DNA: TGTGCCAGCAGCTTGGCGGGTTCCTACGAGCAGTACTTC. Amino acids: CASSLAGSYEQYF. V gene TRBV5-5 combines with J gene TRBJ2-7; D is ambiguous. Germline values: CDR1 SGHKS, CDR2 YYEKEE (reference sequence). CDR3 length: 13 amino acids. Trimming took off 0 bases at V and 1 base at J, with 5 bases between the two ends. The entire variable domain, with the rest obtained from reference TRBV5-5 and TRBJ2-7, is as follows: DAGVTQSPTHLIKTRGQQVTLRCSPISGHKSVSWYQQVLGQGPQFIFQYYEKEERGRGNFPDRFSARQFPNYSSELNVNALLLGDSALYLCASSLAGSYEQYFGPGTRLTVT.

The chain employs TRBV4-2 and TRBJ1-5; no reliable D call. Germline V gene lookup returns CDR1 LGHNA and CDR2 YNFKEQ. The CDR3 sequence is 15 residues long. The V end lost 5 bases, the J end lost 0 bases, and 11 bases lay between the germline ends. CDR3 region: CASSTTPYSNQPQHF. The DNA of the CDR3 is TGTGCCAGCAGCACGACACCCTATAGCAATCAGCCCCAGCATTTT.

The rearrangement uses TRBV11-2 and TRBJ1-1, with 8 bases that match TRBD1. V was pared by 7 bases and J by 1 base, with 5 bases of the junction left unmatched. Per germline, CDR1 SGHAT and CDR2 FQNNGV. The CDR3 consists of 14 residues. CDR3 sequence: CASKPGTGNTEAFF. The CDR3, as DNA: TGTGCCAGCAAGCCTGGGACAGGGAACACTGAAGCTTTCTTT. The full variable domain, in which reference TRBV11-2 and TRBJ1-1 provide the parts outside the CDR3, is EAGVAQSPRYKIIEKRQSVAFWCNPISGHATLYWYQQILGQGPKLLIQFQNNGVVDDSQLPKDRFSAERLKGVDSTLKIQPAKLEDSAVYLCASKPGTGNTEAFFGQGTRLTVV.

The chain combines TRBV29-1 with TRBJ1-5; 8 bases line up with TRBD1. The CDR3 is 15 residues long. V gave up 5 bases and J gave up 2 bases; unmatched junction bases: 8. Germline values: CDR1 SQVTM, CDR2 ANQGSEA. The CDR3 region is CSVLTGAMGNQPQHF. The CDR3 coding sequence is TGCAGCGTTTTGACAGGGGCGATGGGCAATCAGCCCCAGCATTTT.

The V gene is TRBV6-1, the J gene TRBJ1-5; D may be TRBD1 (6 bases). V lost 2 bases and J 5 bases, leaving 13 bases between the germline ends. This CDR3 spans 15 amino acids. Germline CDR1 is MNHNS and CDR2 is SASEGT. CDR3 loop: CASSEFLQGYQPQHF. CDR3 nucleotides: TGTGCCAGCAGTGAATTCTTACAGGGTTATCAGCCCCAGCATTTT.

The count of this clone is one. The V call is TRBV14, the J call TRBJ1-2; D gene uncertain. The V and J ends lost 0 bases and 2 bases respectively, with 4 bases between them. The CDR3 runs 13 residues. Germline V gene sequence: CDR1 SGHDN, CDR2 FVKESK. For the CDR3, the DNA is TGTGCCAGCAGCCAAGACAGAAACTATGGCTACACCTTC. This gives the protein CASSQDRNYGYTF.

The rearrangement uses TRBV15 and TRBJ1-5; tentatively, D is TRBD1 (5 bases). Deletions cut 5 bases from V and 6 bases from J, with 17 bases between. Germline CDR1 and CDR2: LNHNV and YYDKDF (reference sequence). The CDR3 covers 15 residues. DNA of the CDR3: TGTGCCACCAGCCGACCCCCGGTGGGGGGTCAGCCCCAGCATTTT. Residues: CATSRPPVGGQPQHF. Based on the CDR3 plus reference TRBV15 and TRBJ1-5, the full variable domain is DAMVIQNPRYQVTQFGKPVTLSCSQTLNHNVMYWYQQKSSQAPKLLFHYYDKDFNNEADTPDNFQSRRPNTSFCFLDIRSPGLGDTAMYLCATSRPPVGGQPQHFGDGTRLSIL.

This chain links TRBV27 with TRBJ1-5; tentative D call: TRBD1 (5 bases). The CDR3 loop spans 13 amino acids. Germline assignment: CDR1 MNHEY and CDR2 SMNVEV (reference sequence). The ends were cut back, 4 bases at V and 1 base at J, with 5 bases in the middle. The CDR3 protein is CASSWGSNQPQHF. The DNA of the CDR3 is TGTGCCAGCAGTTGGGGCAGCAATCAGCCCCAGCATTTT.

The CDR3 coding sequence is TGTGCCAGCAGGCACCGGGTCTCCTCCTCCTACGAGCAGTACTTC. Residues: CASRHRVSSSYEQYF. The V gene is TRBV5-4, the J gene TRBJ2-7, with D hard to call. The germline CDR1 and CDR2 sequences are SGHNT and YYREEE (reference sequence). CDR3 length equals 15 residues. V was pared by 5 bases and J by 0 bases, with 15 bases between.

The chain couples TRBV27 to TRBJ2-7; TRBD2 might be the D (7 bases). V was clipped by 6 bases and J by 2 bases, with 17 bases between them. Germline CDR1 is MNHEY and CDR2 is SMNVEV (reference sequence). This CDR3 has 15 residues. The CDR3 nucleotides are TGTGCCAGCAGCCTGGGGAGGGGGGGGACCTACGAGCAGTACTTC. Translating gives CASSLGRGGTYEQYF.

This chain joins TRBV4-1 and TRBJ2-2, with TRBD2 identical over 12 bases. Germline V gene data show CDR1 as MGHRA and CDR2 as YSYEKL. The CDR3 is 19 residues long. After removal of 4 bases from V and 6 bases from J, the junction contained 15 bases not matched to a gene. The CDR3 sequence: CASSPGILAGGTLAGELFF. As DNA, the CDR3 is TGCGCCAGCAGCCCGGGAATACTAGCGGGGGGAACCCTCGCCGGGGAGCTGTTTTTT.

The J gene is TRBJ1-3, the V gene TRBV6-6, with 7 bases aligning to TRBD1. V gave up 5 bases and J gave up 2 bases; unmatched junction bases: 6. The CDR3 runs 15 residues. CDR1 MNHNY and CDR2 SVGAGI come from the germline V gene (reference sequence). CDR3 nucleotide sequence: TGTGCCAGCAGTGTTACAGGGGATGCTGGAAACACCATATATTTT. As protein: CASSVTGDAGNTIYF.

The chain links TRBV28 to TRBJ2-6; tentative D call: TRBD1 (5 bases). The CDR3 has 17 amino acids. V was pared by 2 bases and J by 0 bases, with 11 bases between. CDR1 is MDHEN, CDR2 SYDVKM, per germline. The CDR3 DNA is TGTGCCAGCAGTTTAAGCACAGGCCTCTCTGGGGCCAACGTCCTGACTTTC. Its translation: CASSLSTGLSGANVLTF.

The DNA of the CDR3 is TGTGCCAGCAGTTTAGATCTTGAGACAGCAGGTTTTAACTATGGCTACACCTTC. Residues: CASSLDLETAGFNYGYTF. The V and J genes are TRBV28 and TRBJ1-2; TRBD1 might be the D (5 bases). The germline V gene has CDR1 MDHEN and CDR2 SYDVKM. V lost 2 bases, J lost 1 base, and 20 bases lay in between. This CDR3 is built from 18 residues.

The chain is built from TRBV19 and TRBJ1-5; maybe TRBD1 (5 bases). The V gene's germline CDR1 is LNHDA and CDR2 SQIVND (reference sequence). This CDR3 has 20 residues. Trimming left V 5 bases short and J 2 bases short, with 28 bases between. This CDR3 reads CASSYEFAGTGGWGNQPQHF. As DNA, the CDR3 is TGTGCCAGTAGTTATGAATTCGCGGGGACGGGTGGTTGGGGCAATCAGCCCCAGCATTTT.

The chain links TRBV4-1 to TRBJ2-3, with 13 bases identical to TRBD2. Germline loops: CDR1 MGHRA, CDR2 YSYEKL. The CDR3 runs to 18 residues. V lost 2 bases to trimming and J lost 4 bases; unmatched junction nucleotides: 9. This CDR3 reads CASSQSGTSGVLADTQYF. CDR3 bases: TGCGCCAGCAGCCAATCCGGGACTAGCGGGGTCCTGGCAGATACGCAGTATTTT.

CDR3 sequence: CASCRTSGSLTDTQYF. In DNA form, the CDR3 reads TGTGCCAGCTGCAGGACTAGCGGGAGTTTGACAGATACGCAGTATTTT. The V call is TRBV28, the J call TRBJ2-3; 13 nucleotides agree with TRBD2. Germline V CDR1 and CDR2: MDHEN, SYDVKM. CDR3 size: 16 residues. V shed 8 bases and J 3 bases; nucleotides not matched to a gene: 8.

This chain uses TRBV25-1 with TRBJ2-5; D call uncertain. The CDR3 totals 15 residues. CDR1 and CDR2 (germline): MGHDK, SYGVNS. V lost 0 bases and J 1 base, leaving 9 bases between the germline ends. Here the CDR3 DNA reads TGTGCCAGCAGTGAATACAACGGTTTCCAAGAGACCCAGTACTTC. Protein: CASSEYNGFQETQYF.